The 23 T cell receptor beta chains below were found in one sample sequenced in a study of T cell responses to AZD1222 COVID-19 vaccine (dated by TCRdb to the early 2020s). Libraries were made using the immunoSEQ multiplex PCR assay. In TCRdb, the immuneACCESS table is reduced to in-frame sequences with V and J assigned. These tables do not hold every clone; where another copy was compared, an unresolved V gene accounts for under half, and the others remain unexplained. This sample gives 150,000 to 200,000 clones in total; under 95% of them show up just once. Of the sample, around 0.99% falls within the top ten clones. In light of the paper, this sample's time point label describes: about 28 days (+/-7) after the second vaccine dose. The specimen comprised peripheral blood, sampled 28 days after the second AZD1222 dose. The receptors were sampled from an adult who received the AZD1222 COVID-19 vaccine.

The chain is built from TRBV15 and TRBJ2-7; the D gene is possibly TRBD1 (5 bases). This CDR3 is built from 16 residues. Germline V gives CDR1 LNHNV, CDR2 YYDKDF (reference sequence). V was cut by 3 bases and J by 7 bases, with 22 bases left in between. The CDR3 is CATSSHPPQGFREQYF. CDR3 nucleotides: TGTGCCACCAGCAGCCATCCTCCGCAGGGATTCAGGGAGCAGTACTTC. The variable domain in full, with the rest retrieved from reference TRBV15 and TRBJ2-7, is DAMVIQNPRYQVTQFGKPVTLSCSQTLNHNVMYWYQQKSSQAPKLLFHYYDKDFNNEADTPDNFQSRRPNTSFCFLDIRSPGLGDTAMYLCATSSHPPQGFREQYFGPGTRLTVT.

V is TRBV5-4 and J is TRBJ2-3; 11 positions match TRBD2. Germline lookup yields CDR1 SGHNT and CDR2 YYREEE (reference sequence). The CDR3 runs 17 residues. V gave up 2 bases and J gave up 3 bases; unmatched junction bases: 8. The CDR3 is CASSFKTSGEGTDTQYF. Written as DNA, the CDR3 is TGTGCCAGCAGCTTTAAGACTAGCGGGGAGGGGACAGATACGCAGTATTTT.

This sequence joins TRBV18 and TRBJ1-1, with D hard to call. This CDR3 has 13 residues. V lost 4 bases to trimming and J lost 6 bases, with 12 bases between them. Germline V gene sequence: CDR1 KGHSH, CDR2 LQKENI. CDR3 amino acids: CASSQTGESEAFF. The CDR3 DNA sequence: TGTGCCAGCTCACAAACCGGGGAATCTGAAGCTTTCTTT.

The chain carries TRBV11-2 and TRBJ2-3; a weak D match, TRBD1 (6 bases). CDR1 and CDR2 from the germline V gene are SGHAT and FQNNGV. The CDR3 sequence is 16 residues long. V was shortened by 4 bases and J by 0 bases, with 14 bases between the two germline ends. The CDR3 loop is CASSSTGILSTDTQYF. The CDR3 DNA reads as TGTGCCAGCAGCTCAACAGGGATCCTTAGCACAGATACGCAGTATTTT.

V and J are TRBV7-2 and TRBJ2-7; a possible D gene is TRBD1 (6 bases). This CDR3 has 13 amino acids. V lost 4 bases, J lost 3 bases, and 10 bases lay in between. Germline loops: CDR1 SGHTA, CDR2 FQGNSA. The DNA of the CDR3 is TGTGCCAGCAGCTGGACAGCCATCTACGAGCAGTACTTC. This sequence encodes CASSWTAIYEQYF.

J is TRBJ1-6 and V is TRBV11-2; D perhaps matches TRBD1 (5 bases). This CDR3 has 15 amino acids. Germline loops: CDR1 SGHAT, CDR2 FQNNGV. V lost 5 bases, J lost 9 bases, and 17 bases lay in between. CDR3 nucleotides: TGTGCCAGCAGCCAAGGGACCGGCGCGGGTTCACCCCTCCACTTT. Amino acid sequence: CASSQGTGAGSPLHF.

With regard to this clone: One junction end does not reproduce the germline sequence, and a read error may be involved. The chain uses TRBV2 and TRBJ1-2; 10 positions match TRBD1. The CDR3 is 13 amino acids. Germline V gene lookup returns CDR1 SNHLY and CDR2 FYNNEI. DNA of the CDR3: TGTGCCAGCAGGGGACAGGGGAACTCTGGCTACACCTTC. This codes for CASRGQGNSGYTF.

V gene TRBV19 combines with J gene TRBJ1-2, with a tentative D call TRBD1 (5 bases). The CDR3 consists of 14 residues. Germline values: CDR1 LNHDA, CDR2 SQIVND (reference sequence). Trimming removed 7 bases from V and 3 bases from J, with 15 bases in between. The DNA for the CDR3 is TGTGCCAGTAAGGATGGGACCAGGGACTATGGCTACACCTTC. This translates into CASKDGTRDYGYTF.

The J gene is TRBJ2-7, the V gene TRBV3-1 (or the pseudogene TRBV3-2), with TRBD2 identical over 9 bases. Trimming cost V 3 bases and J 1 base; bases outside gene matches: 13. This CDR3 contains 18 residues. The germline V gene has CDR1 LGHDT and CDR2 YNNKEL (reference sequence). Here the CDR3 reads CASSHRTSVFLGSYEQYF. The CDR3, as DNA: TGTGCCAGCAGCCATCGGACTAGCGTTTTTTTGGGTTCCTACGAGCAGTACTTC.

V gene TRBV27 combines with J gene TRBJ2-7; tentatively, D is TRBD2 (7 bases). In germline, CDR1 is MNHEY, CDR2 SMNVEV (reference sequence). The CDR3 runs 17 residues. The V and J ends lost 3 bases and 2 bases respectively, with 20 bases between them. The CDR3 DNA reads TGTGCCAGCAGTTTGGGGGCCCCCGGGGGGTTGACCTACGAGCAGTACTTC. It translates to CASSLGAPGGLTYEQYF.

The chain employs TRBV19 and TRBJ1-5; no clear D. Per germline, CDR1 LNHDA and CDR2 SQIVND (reference sequence). V gave up 9 bases and J gave up 2 bases, with 26 bases separating them. The CDR3 consists of 18 residues. CDR3: CASTRSPDRDWGNQPQHF. CDR3 nucleotide sequence: TGTGCCAGCACCAGATCGCCGGACCGGGATTGGGGCAATCAGCCCCAGCATTTT.

V is TRBV6-5 and J is TRBJ1-2; a possible D gene is TRBD1 (5 bases). The germline V gene encodes CDR1 MNHEY and CDR2 SVGAGI. V gave up 0 bases and J gave up 10 bases, with 12 bases separating them. CDR3 size: 13 residues. The CDR3 coding sequence is TGTGCCAGCAGTTACTCGTCTGGGGACGCCTACACCTTC. Amino acid sequence: CASSYSSGDAYTF.

V gene TRBV24-1 combines with J gene TRBJ1-1, with 7 nucleotides matching TRBD1. Looked up from germline, CDR1 is KGHDR and CDR2 is SFDVKD. CDR3 size: 15 residues. V lost 7 bases to trimming and J lost 0 bases; unmatched junction nucleotides: 7. The CDR3 is CATRDRGPMNTEAFF. In DNA, the CDR3 is TGTGCCACCAGGGATAGGGGGCCCATGAACACTGAAGCTTTCTTT.

As DNA, the CDR3 is TGTGCCAGCAGTTACGGGACAGGGATTGGAAACTATGGCTACACCTTC. The encoded protein is CASSYGTGIGNYGYTF. V gene TRBV6-5 combines with J gene TRBJ1-2; 9 nucleotides match TRBD1. Germline CDR1 MNHEY, CDR2 SVGAGI. The CDR3 runs 16 residues. With 2 bases clipped from V and 2 bases from J, the junction kept 6 bases outside the gene matches.

V and J are TRBV28 and TRBJ2-7; 12 bases map to TRBD2. Trimming at V came to 6 bases and at J to 6 bases, leaving 15 bases not matched to a gene. This CDR3 has 17 residues. The germline gives CDR1 MDHEN, CDR2 SYDVKM. The CDR3 DNA follows: TGTGCCAGCAGCCGACGACTAGCGGGGGCCCACCTAGGCGAGCAGTACTTC. This translates into CASSRRLAGAHLGEQYF.

The genes are TRBV7-9 and TRBJ1-5, with D perhaps TRBD1 (5 bases). Germline V lookup: CDR1 SEHNR, CDR2 FQNEAQ (reference sequence). Trimming removed 5 bases at V and 1 base at J, with 12 bases between. This CDR3 spans 15 amino acids. The CDR3 DNA reads as TGTGCCAGCAGCAATGGTAGGGACAGCAATCAGCCCCAGCATTTT. Protein: CASSNGRDSNQPQHF.

J is TRBJ1-1 and V is TRBV9; 9 bases fit TRBD1. From germline, CDR1 is SGDLS and CDR2 YYNGEE. The J segment lost 5 bases and the V segment lost 0 bases, leaving 5 bases of the junction unmatched. CDR3 length: 15 residues. CDR3 DNA sequence: TGTGCCAGCAGCGTAGTTGGGACAGGGATTACTGAAGCTTTCTTT. Residues: CASSVVGTGITEAFF.

V usage is TRBV18 and J usage is TRBJ1-1; TRBD1 is a possible D gene (5 bases). Germline V gene sequence: CDR1 KGHSH, CDR2 LQKENI. Trimming left V 3 bases short and J 3 bases short, with 14 bases between. The CDR3 is 15 residues long. As DNA, the CDR3 is TGTGCCAGCTCACCGTTGAGGGGATGGGACACTGAAGCTTTCTTT. Translated: CASSPLRGWDTEAFF.

The chain employs TRBV6-2 or TRBV6-3 and TRBJ2-7, with TRBD1 identical over 8 bases. Germline trimming cut 6 bases from V and 1 base from J; bases unmatched to any gene: 2. CDR3 length equals 13 residues. Germline V lookup: CDR1 MNHEY, CDR2 SVGEGT. This CDR3 reads CASSRDRSYEQYF. The DNA of the CDR3 is TGTGCCAGCAGCAGGGACAGGTCCTACGAGCAGTACTTC.

The V gene is TRBV7-9, the J gene TRBJ1-1; D uncertain. Germline loops: CDR1 SEHNR, CDR2 FQNEAQ (reference sequence). This CDR3 has 14 residues. V was pared by 7 bases and J by 7 bases, with 19 bases between. CDR3 loop: CASTFNPPGVEAFF. In DNA form, the CDR3 reads TGTGCCAGCACGTTCAACCCCCCGGGCGTTGAAGCTTTCTTT.

The V call is TRBV5-6, the J call TRBJ1-2; possibly TRBD1 for D (5 bases). CDR3 length equals 14 residues. Germline V gives CDR1 SGHDT, CDR2 YYEEEE. Deletions cut 4 bases from V and 5 bases from J, with 15 bases between. The CDR3 nucleotides read TGTGCCAGCAGCGTCGCGGGACCGGGGTATGGCTACACCTTC. It specifies CASSVAGPGYGYTF.

J is TRBJ1-2 and V is TRBV5-1; TRBD1 might be the D (5 bases). Deletions cut 0 bases from V and 9 bases from J, with 24 bases between. CDR1 and CDR2 (germline): SGHRS, YFSETQ. The CDR3 length is 17 residues. The CDR3 region is CASSLGGSPRAPISYTF. CDR3 coding DNA: TGCGCCAGCAGCTTGGGGGGCAGCCCTCGAGCCCCTATTAGCTACACCTTC.

The chain has TRBV10-3 and TRBJ2-5; D is undetermined. Germline V gene sequence: CDR1 ENHRY, CDR2 SYGVKD. This CDR3 has 13 residues. Trimming removed 3 bases from V and 5 bases from J, with 10 bases in between. The CDR3, as DNA: TGTGCCATCAGTGATCTTGGGTTGGAGACCCAGTACTTC. This gives the protein CAISDLGLETQYF.